This is a list of T cell receptor beta chains from one sample in a study of radiation and T cells in renal cell carcinoma. Sequenced by immunoSEQ multiplex PCR; TCRdb stores in-frame clones only, minus some. The sample yields roughly 130,000 clones, approximately 75% seen once. Specimen: blood, collected from a patient whose treatment included radiotherapy and nephrectomy. Receptor source: a woman aged 60-75 years with renal cell carcinoma. Both conserved end residues are part of each CDR3. Each record gives: D gene, J gene, V gene, clone size, CDR3 DNA, CDR3 protein. D genes are given only for firm matches. A clone size is listed for some rows: how often the clone was seen (once, few, many), or a class if it is expanded.

>TRBD1|TRBJ1-6|TRBV5-1|.
TGCGCCAGCAGCCCAGACAGGGGTAGTAATTCACCCCTCCACTTT
CASSPDRGSNSPLHF
>TRBD2|TRBJ2-7|TRBV19|.
TGTGCCAGTAGTATGACGGCGGGGGGATCCTACGAGCAGTACTTC
CASSMTAGGSYEQYF
>.|TRBJ2-7|TRBV7-9|.
TGTGCCAGCAGCTTGGGGGGACACTACGAGCAGTACTTC
CASSLGGHYEQYF
>.|TRBJ2-5|TRBV9|.
TGTGCCAGCAGCGTAGGCAGGTTCCAAGAGACCCAGTACTTC
CASSVGRFQETQYF
>.|TRBJ1-1|TRBV9|few
TGTGCCAGCAGCGTCGGACTTCTCACTGAAGCTTTCTTT
CASSVGLLTEAFF
>.|TRBJ2-7|TRBV10-3|.
TGTGCCATCAGTAATGGACCAAAGGGTCACGAGCAGTACTTC
CAISNGPKGHEQYF
>.|TRBJ2-6|TRBV4-1|few
TGCGCCAGCAGCCAAGAGGCGCGCTCTGGGGCCAACGTCCTGACTTTC
CASSQEARSGANVLTF
>TRBD2|TRBJ2-6|TRBV13|.
TGTGCCAGCAGCTGGCGGCGGGGGACGCCTGGGGCCAACGTCCTGACTTTC
CASSWRRGTPGANVLTF
>TRBD1|TRBJ2-6|TRBV19|once
TGTGCCAGTAGCGGACAGGGGCGAGTAGGGGCCAACGTCCTGACTTTC
CASSGQGRVGANVLTF
>TRBD2|TRBJ2-2|TRBV11-2|.
TGTGCCAGCAGCTTAAGCGGGGGGACCGGGGAGCTGTTTTTT
CASSLSGGTGELFF
>.|TRBJ1-2|TRBV4-1|few
TGCGCCAGCAGCCTTGAGCTAGGTGGCTACACCTTC
CASSLELGGYTF
>TRBD1|TRBJ2-1|TRBV2|.
TGTGCCAGTAAAACTTGGACAGGGGAAGGGATCAATAACGGGAATGAGCAGTTCTTC
CASKTWTGEGINNGNEQFF
>TRBD2|TRBJ2-7|TRBV4-2|.
TGTGCCAGCAGCCAAGGACTAGCGGTTTACGAGCAGTACTTC
CASSQGLAVYEQYF
>.|TRBJ2-7|TRBV7-2|.
TGTGCCAGCAGCTTAGGCGCGGGTGTATACGAGCAGTACTTC
CASSLGAGVYEQYF
>.|TRBJ2-3|TRBV7-9|.
TGTGCCAGCAGCTCAGGACAGATGAGCACAGATACGCAGTATTTT
CASSSGQMSTDTQYF
>.|TRBJ2-1|TRBV7-9|few
TGTGCCAGCAGCTTAGCTGCTAGCAATGAGCAGTTCTTC
CASSLAASNEQFF
>.|TRBJ1-2|TRBV28|.
TGTGCCAGCAGTTTTCGTGGCTACACCTTC
CASSFRGYTF
>.|TRBJ1-2|TRBV7-6|once
TGTGCCAGCAGCTTATCGGGCGGGGATGGCTACACCTTC
CASSLSGGDGYTF
>TRBD1|TRBJ2-7|TRBV28|.
TGTGCCAGCAGTTTGATTCCAGGGGGCTACGAGCAGTACTTC
CASSLIPGGYEQYF
>.|TRBJ1-6|TRBV30|.
TGTGCCTGGAGCGAACAGGGTTCCTATAATTCACCCCTCCACTTT
CAWSEQGSYNSPLHF
>.|TRBJ1-5|TRBV19|.
TGTGCCAGTAGTACTCTTCTCCCGTGGAGGAGCAATCAGCCCCAGCATTTT
CASSTLLPWRSNQPQHF
>TRBD1|TRBJ1-5|TRBV18|.
TGTGCCAGCTCACCATTGCCGAGGACAGGGGGCAATCAGCCCCAGCATTTT
CASSPLPRTGGNQPQHF
>.|TRBJ2-7|TRBV4-1|.
TGCGCCAGCAGCCAAGTCGGCCAGGGCAACGAGCAGTACTTC
CASSQVGQGNEQYF
>.|TRBJ2-3|TRBV19|.
TGTGCCAGTAGTCGAGGACCCGGGGATGGTACGCAGTATTTT
CASSRGPGDGTQYF
>TRBD1|TRBJ2-2|TRBV28|.
TGTGCCAGCAGTTGGTTAGGGACAGGGGACACCGGGGAGCTGTTTTTT
CASSWLGTGDTGELFF
>.|TRBJ2-7|TRBV11-2|.
TGTGCCAGCAGCTTAGAACAGGGACCGACCTACGAGCAGTACTTC
CASSLEQGPTYEQYF
>.|TRBJ1-1|TRBV4-2|.
TGTGCCAGCAGCCCTGGGGGAGGGTTGGACACTGAAGCTTTCTTT
CASSPGGGLDTEAFF
>.|TRBJ2-1|TRBV19|.
TGTGCCAGTAGTATAAAGGCAGGGGACAATGAGCAGTTCTTC
CASSIKAGDNEQFF
>.|TRBJ2-1|TRBV5-4|.
TGTGCCAGCAGCTTGGGGACTGGCGCCAATGAGCAGTTCTTC
CASSLGTGANEQFF
>TRBD1|TRBJ1-1|TRBV5-1|.
TGCGCCAGCAGCCCGGGGACAGGGCGGAACACTGAAGCTTTCTTT
CASSPGTGRNTEAFF
>TRBD1|TRBJ2-3|TRBV10-3|.
TGTGCCATCGCGACAGGGTGGACAGATACGCAGTATTTT
CAIATGWTDTQYF
>TRBD1|TRBJ1-2|TRBV6-5|.
TGTGCCAGCAGTTACTGGACAGGACCTAACTATGGCTACACCTTC
CASSYWTGPNYGYTF
>TRBD1|TRBJ2-1|TRBV14|.
TGTGCCAGCAGTCACGGACAGGGTGCCTACAATGAGCAGTTCTTC
CASSHGQGAYNEQFF
>TRBD2|TRBJ2-1|TRBV9|.
TGTGCCAGCACCGACTCACTAGCGGGGGGCCCCAATGAGCAGTTCTTC
CASTDSLAGGPNEQFF
>TRBD2|TRBJ2-3|TRBV5-1|.
TGCGCCAGCAGCCCGGGACTAGCTAGCACAGATACGCAGTATTTT
CASSPGLASTDTQYF
>.|TRBJ1-3|TRBV7-6|.
TGTGCCAGCAGCTTAGTATCGGGAATGGGAAACACCATATATTTT
CASSLVSGMGNTIYF
>TRBD1|TRBJ1-2|TRBV5-8|.
TGTGCCAGCAGCTTCAGCCAGGGACAGCGAGCTAACTATGGCTACACCTTC
CASSFSQGQRANYGYTF
>TRBD1|TRBJ2-7|TRBV2|.
TGTGCCAGCAATTGGGGACAGGGAAACGAGCAGTACTTC
CASNWGQGNEQYF
>TRBD1|TRBJ1-2|TRBV7-3|.
TGTGCCAGCAGCTTAGGGACAGGCCTGAACTATGGCTACACCTTC
CASSLGTGLNYGYTF
>.|TRBJ2-6|TRBV19|.
TGTGCCAGTAGTATTGCAGGACCGGCCAACGTCCTGACTTTC
CASSIAGPANVLTF